The 11 T cell receptor beta chains below all came from one sample that was sequenced in a study of CD8 T cells in ankylosing spondylitis. TCRdb itself ran the 5' RACE reads through MiXCR, one entry per CDR3 protein. Of roughly 180,000 distinct CDR3 sequences listed, roughly 10% were seen once; the top ten hold roughly 28%. Sequencing was done on a sample of blood, either unsorted or a sorted T cell fraction (not recorded which). The receptor source for this set is a male donor with ankylosing spondylitis or in good health (not recorded which).

The chain employs TRBV29-1 and TRBJ2-2; 7 bases map to TRBD1. V dropped 5 bases and J dropped 4; count of bases not matched to a gene: 7. This CDR3 region has 14 residues. The germline gives CDR1 SQVTM, CDR2 ANQGSEA. CDR3 coding DNA: TGCAGCGTTCAGACAGGGCGAGTCACCGGGGAGCTGTTTTTT. Translating it yields CSVQTGRVTGELFF.

V and J are TRBV6-2 or TRBV6-3 and TRBJ1-1; the D is unclear. The CDR3 is 14 residues long. V lost 5 bases, J lost 1 base, and 11 bases lay in between. The germline gives CDR1 MNHEY, CDR2 SVGEGT. For the CDR3, the DNA is TGTGCCAGCAGTAGGGATTGGGCGAACACTGAAGCTTTCTTT. As protein: CASSRDWANTEAFF.

This clonotype occurred a few times. This chain uses TRBV19 with TRBJ1-1; maybe TRBD1 (5 bases). The CDR3 contains 13 residues. CDR1 is LNHDA and CDR2 is SQIVND in the germline V gene (reference sequence). Trimming removed 6 bases from V and 5 bases from J, with 13 bases in between. Here the CDR3 reads CASSDGRGTEAFF. CDR3 in DNA: TGTGCCAGTAGCGACGGGAGGGGAACTGAAGCTTTCTTT.

In its sample, this clonotype was seen many times. V is TRBV5-1 and J is TRBJ1-6; no firm D call. The length of the CDR3 is 14 residues. The germline V and J ends were trimmed by 0 bases and 8 bases, with 9 bases remaining between them. CDR1 SGHRS and CDR2 YFSETQ come from the germline V gene. CDR3 sequence reads: CASSLGGRDSPLHF. In DNA form, the CDR3 reads TGCGCCAGCAGCTTGGGAGGGAGAGATTCACCCCTCCACTTT.

This clonotype was picked up many times. V gene TRBV29-1 combines with J gene TRBJ2-7; TRBD2 matches 9 bases. Germline V gene sequence: CDR1 SQVTM, CDR2 ANQGSEA. V was clipped by 0 bases and J by 0 bases; unmatched bases: 12. CDR3 length equals 18 residues. Written as DNA, the CDR3 is TGCAGCGTTGAAGATCGCCAGCGGGAGGTTATCTGCTCCTACGAGCAGTACTTC. It specifies CSVEDRQREVICSYEQYF.

The rearrangement joins TRBV7-2 to TRBJ2-5, with D possibly being TRBD1 or TRBD2 (6 bases each). Trimming left V 6 bases short and J 8 bases short, with 22 bases between. Per the germline V gene, CDR1 is SGHTA and CDR2 is FQGNSA. The CDR3 totals 15 residues. Here the CDR3 reads CASSGGPTIVGTQYF. The CDR3 nucleotides read TGTGCCAGCAGTGGGGGGCCCACGATAGTTGGAACCCAGTACTTC.

This clonotype was counted a few times. The V and J genes are TRBV12-3 or TRBV12-4 and TRBJ2-7, with 12 bases lining up with TRBD2. The CDR3 is made up of 16 amino acids. The J segment lost 1 base and the V segment lost 5 bases, leaving 6 bases of the junction unmatched. CDR3 in amino acids: CASSDELAGGSYEQYF. As DNA, the CDR3 is TGTGCCAGCAGTGACGAACTAGCGGGGGGATCCTACGAGCAGTACTTC.

This clonotype was counted only a few times. This sequence joins TRBV11-2 and TRBJ1-3; perhaps TRBD1 as D (6 bases). The CDR3 consists of 18 residues. CDR1 and CDR2 from the germline V gene are SGHAT and FQNNGV. Trimming pared 2 bases from V and 0 bases from J, leaving 17 bases between. The CDR3 coding sequence is TGTGCCAGCAGCTTAAGAACAGGGAGTTTGGGCTCTGGAAACACCATATATTTT. It is translated as CASSLRTGSLGSGNTIYF.

This clonotype was counted ten times or more. The J gene is TRBJ1-5, the V gene TRBV27; no definite D call. This CDR3 has 15 residues. Germline V gives CDR1 MNHEY, CDR2 SMNVEV (reference sequence). Trimming took off 0 bases at V and 0 bases at J, with 6 bases between the two ends. CDR3 DNA sequence: TGTGCCAGCAGTTTATCCGGTTATAGCAATCAGCCCCAGCATTTT. Protein product: CASSLSGYSNQPQHF.

This rearrangement joins TRBV20-1 to TRBJ2-1; possibly TRBD1 or TRBD2 for D (7 bases each). This CDR3 contains 16 residues. V was cut by 2 bases and J by 3 bases, with 17 bases left in between. The V gene's germline CDR1 is DFQATT and CDR2 SNEGSKA (reference sequence). This CDR3 is CSARSRQGGLYNEQFF. CDR3 sequence (DNA): TGCAGTGCTAGATCCCGGCAGGGGGGGCTCTACAATGAGCAGTTCTTC.

A remark on this clonotype: A much larger clone differs from this one at a single base, so this may be a read error. V is TRBV12-3 or TRBV12-4 and J is TRBJ2-3, with a possible D match to TRBD2 (6 bases). This CDR3 contains 19 residues. Trimming removed 5 bases from V and 2 bases from J, with 26 bases in between. This CDR3 reads CASSSLRLAKRGYTDTQYF. The CDR3 DNA reads as TGTGCCAGCAGTAGCCTTAGGCTAGCGAAGAGAGGGTACACAGATACGCAGTATTTT.